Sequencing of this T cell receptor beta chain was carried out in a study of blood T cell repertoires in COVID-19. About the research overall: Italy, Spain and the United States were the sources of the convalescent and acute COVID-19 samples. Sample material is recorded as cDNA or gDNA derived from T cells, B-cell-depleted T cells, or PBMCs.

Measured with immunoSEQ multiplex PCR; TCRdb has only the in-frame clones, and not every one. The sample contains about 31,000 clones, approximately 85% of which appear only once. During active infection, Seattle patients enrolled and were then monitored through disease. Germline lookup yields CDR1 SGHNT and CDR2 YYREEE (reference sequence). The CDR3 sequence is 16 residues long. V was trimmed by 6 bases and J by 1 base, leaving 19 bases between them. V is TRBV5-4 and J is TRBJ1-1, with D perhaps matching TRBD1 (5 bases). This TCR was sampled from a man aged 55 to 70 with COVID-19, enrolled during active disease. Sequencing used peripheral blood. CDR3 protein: CASNVEPGLQNTEAFF. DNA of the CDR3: TGTGCCAGCAACGTGGAACCGGGACTGCAGAACACTGAAGCTTTCTTT.